Below, one T cell receptor beta chain is given with its context. Method: immunoSEQ multiplex PCR; TCRdb's copy keeps in-frame clones and lacks some. Of 500,000 to 600,000 clones in the sample, about 89% are singletons; the top ten hold roughly 8%. The CDR3 runs to 13 residues. Looked up from germline, CDR1 is SNHLY and CDR2 is FYNNEI. V shed 3 bases and J shed 8 bases, with 10 bases lying between them. These data belong to a study of blood T cell repertoires in COVID-19. The sequencing sample was made of peripheral blood. J is TRBJ1-4 and V is TRBV2; D gene ambiguous. The sequence was collected from a woman in her forties or fifties with COVID-19, enrolled during active disease. CDR3 region: CASSEDGVEKLFF. The DNA of the CDR3 is TGTGCCAGCAGTGAGGACGGGGTGGAAAAACTGTTTTTT.